This is a list of T cell receptor beta chains from one sample in a study of blood T cell repertoires in COVID-19. The table came from immunoSEQ multiplex PCR; TCRdb's copy has only in-frame clones and leaves some out. The repertoire holds around 190,000 clones, with 70% to 90% as singletons. The sample taken for sequencing was peripheral blood. The receptor source for this set is a man aged 45 to 65 with COVID-19, enrolled during active disease. Both conserved end residues are part of each CDR3. D genes are given only for firm matches. Only some rows state a clone size, as once, few, many or a class for expanded clones.

clone_size,j_call,d_call,v_call,cdr3_nt,cdr3_aa
.,TRBJ2-7,TRBD2,TRBV5-4,TGTGCCAGCAGCTTTGGGACTAGCTTTTTCGAGCAGTACTTC,CASSFGTSFFEQYF
.,TRBJ2-2,.,TRBV5-1,TGCGCCAGCACCAGGGAGAACACCGGGGAGCTGTTTTTT,CASTRENTGELFF
.,TRBJ1-5,.,TRBV30,TGTGCCTGGAGTCTGGGACATCCGAGCAATCAGCCCCAGCATTTT,CAWSLGHPSNQPQHF
.,TRBJ2-7,.,TRBV2,TGTGCCAGCAGTGCCCTACAGGGCGCGCGCACCCACGAGCAGTACTTC,CASSALQGARTHEQYF
few,TRBJ1-2,TRBD1,TRBV10-3,TGTGCCATCAGTGAGTCAGGACAGGCTGGGGGCTACACCTTC,CAISESGQAGGYTF
.,TRBJ2-4,.,TRBV6-5,TGTGCCAGCAGTTCCATGAAGAGCCCGGGTCAGTACTTC,CASSSMKSPGQYF
few,TRBJ1-5,.,TRBV19,TGTGCCAGTAGTATTCAGGCAAATAGCAATCAGCCCCAGCATTTT,CASSIQANSNQPQHF
.,TRBJ1-5,TRBD1,TRBV19,TGTGCCAGTAGTAAAGACAGGGTGAGCAATCAGCCCCAGCATTTT,CASSKDRVSNQPQHF
few,TRBJ1-5,TRBD1,TRBV27,TGTGCCAGCAGTGCAGGGGGCGGGGGCAATCAGCCCCAGCATTTT,CASSAGGGGNQPQHF
.,TRBJ2-3,.,TRBV7-3,TGTGCCAGCAGCTTAACCGGACAGCTTTTCACAGATACGCAGTATTTT,CASSLTGQLFTDTQYF
.,TRBJ1-5,TRBD1,TRBV24-1,TGTGCCACCAGTGCCCCAGGGGGTAGCAATCAGCCCCAGCATTTT,CATSAPGGSNQPQHF
.,TRBJ1-5,.,TRBV28,TGTGCCAGCACCCTCCCCCCGGGGAATCAGCCCCAGCATTTT,CASTLPPGNQPQHF
.,TRBJ1-4,.,TRBV6-6,TGTGCCAGCAGTTATTCTGGGGGCTCTGGTGAAAAACTGTTTTTT,CASSYSGGSGEKLFF
.,TRBJ2-3,.,TRBV18,TGTGCCAGCTCACCGGGAGCTACAGATACGCAGTATTTT,CASSPGATDTQYF
.,TRBJ2-1,TRBD2,TRBV7-9,TGTGCCAGCAGCTTACCCCCTAGCGGGAGTTGGAATGAGCAGTTCTTC,CASSLPPSGSWNEQFF
.,TRBJ2-3,.,TRBV5-1,TGCGCCAGCATTCGTAGTCCGGGGGAGAGCCCTAGCACAGATACGCAGTATTTT,CASIRSPGESPSTDTQYF
.,TRBJ1-2,.,TRBV7-2,TGTGCCAGCAGCTTACTCACAGGTCAGATAAACTATGGCTACACCTTC,CASSLLTGQINYGYTF
.,TRBJ2-7,TRBD2,TRBV10-3,TGTGCCATCAGCGCGGGACTAGCTGACTACGAGCAGTACTTC,CAISAGLADYEQYF
few,TRBJ1-2,.,TRBV7-9,TGTGCCAGCAGCTTAGAGCCCCGGGGCTACACCTTC,CASSLEPRGYTF
.,TRBJ2-7,TRBD2,TRBV11-2,TGTGCCAGCAGCTTTCCGACTAGCGGGACTCATTCCTACGAGCAGTACTTC,CASSFPTSGTHSYEQYF
.,TRBJ2-1,TRBD2,TRBV3-1/TRBV3-2,TGTGCCAGCAGCCCGACTAGCGGGTACAATGAGCAGTTCTTC,CASSPTSGYNEQFF
.,TRBJ1-1,.,TRBV5-8,TGTGCCAGCAGCTTGTTACCGGACACTGAAGCTTTCTTT,CASSLLPDTEAFF
.,TRBJ1-5,.,TRBV12-3/TRBV12-4,TGTGCCAGCAGTCGACAGAATCAGCCCCAGCATTTT,CASSRQNQPQHF
.,TRBJ2-5,TRBD2,TRBV2,TGTGCCAGCAGTTCCCAACTAGCGGGAGTTGGAGAGACCCAGTACTTC,CASSSQLAGVGETQYF
.,TRBJ2-6,.,TRBV5-1,TGCGCCAGCAGCTTCGCGGTTTCTGGGGCCAACGTCCTGACTTTC,CASSFAVSGANVLTF
.,TRBJ2-2,.,TRBV5-6,TGTGCCAGCAGCTTGGCAACGAACACCGGGGAGCTGTTTTTT,CASSLATNTGELFF
.,TRBJ2-3,.,TRBV7-9,TGTGCCAGCAGCTTTAAGGGACACACCTCAAATACGCAGTATTTT,CASSFKGHTSNTQYF
.,TRBJ2-7,TRBD2,TRBV27,TGTGCCAGCAGCCGGCGGACTAGCGGGATGAACCTACCCCCCGAGCAGTACTTC,CASSRRTSGMNLPPEQYF
few,TRBJ2-2,TRBD2,TRBV5-6,TGTGCCAGCAGCCCCGCAGGTGGGACTAGCTTTATCATCGGGGAGCTGTTTTTT,CASSPAGGTSFIIGELFF
.,TRBJ2-2,TRBD2,TRBV4-3,TGCGCCAGCAGCCAAAAACCGGGACTAGCGGGGGGCGTCTCCGGGGAGCTGTTTTTT,CASSQKPGLAGGVSGELFF
.,TRBJ1-3,.,TRBV5-5,TGTGCCAGCAGCTACCAGGTGGTCGCAGGAAACACCATATATTTT,CASSYQVVAGNTIYF
.,TRBJ2-2,TRBD2,TRBV5-1,TGCGCCAGCACCGAGACTAGCCTAAACCCCACCGGGGAGCTGTTTTTT,CASTETSLNPTGELFF
once,TRBJ2-7,TRBD1,TRBV27,TGTGCCAGCAGTTTAGGACAGGGGGCCCCCTACGAGCAGTACTTC,CASSLGQGAPYEQYF
.,TRBJ2-7,TRBD1,TRBV6-2/TRBV6-3,TGTGCCAGCAGTCGGGACAGTCAGAGCTCCTACGAGCAGTACTTC,CASSRDSQSSYEQYF
.,TRBJ2-3,TRBD2,TRBV3-1/TRBV3-2,TGTGCCAGCAGCCAAGGACTAGCGGGAGTGACAGATACGCAGTATTTT,CASSQGLAGVTDTQYF
.,TRBJ1-1,TRBD1,TRBV28,TGTGCCAGCAGTTCGACAGGGGAAGGAAACACTGAAGCTTTCTTT,CASSSTGEGNTEAFF
.,TRBJ1-6,.,TRBV14,TGTGCCAGCAGCCAACAGGGGCACTCACCCCTCCACTTT,CASSQQGHSPLHF
.,TRBJ2-2,.,TRBV9,TGTGCCAGCAGCGTAGGTATGGACAGACCATTCACCGGGGAGCTGTTTTTT,CASSVGMDRPFTGELFF
.,TRBJ2-2,.,TRBV20-1,TGCAGTGCTAGTTGGGGCAGTAACACCGGGGAGCTGTTTTTT,CSASWGSNTGELFF
.,TRBJ2-5,TRBD1,TRBV5-6,TGTGCCAGCAGCTCCGGGACAGGGGTCCAAGAGACCCAGTACTTC,CASSSGTGVQETQYF
few,TRBJ2-7,TRBD1,TRBV4-1,TGCGCCAGCAGCCAAGGGGGGTGGGGACAGCACTACGAGCAGTACTTC,CASSQGGWGQHYEQYF
.,TRBJ2-7,TRBD1,TRBV30,TGTGCCTGGAGTGGTGACAGGGGGTACGAGCAGTACTTC,CAWSGDRGYEQYF
.,TRBJ2-5,TRBD2,TRBV3-1/TRBV3-2,TGTGCCAGCAGCCAAGAAATTCCCCTAGCGGGGGGCCAAGAGACCCAGTACTTC,CASSQEIPLAGGQETQYF
.,TRBJ2-7,.,TRBV5-1,TGCGCCAGCAGCTCCGGGGATGTCGGTAGCTCCTACGAGCAGTACTTC,CASSSGDVGSSYEQYF
once,TRBJ1-1,TRBD1,TRBV20-1,TGCAGTGCTAGTCTGACAGGGGACACTGAAGCTTTCTTT,CSASLTGDTEAFF
.,TRBJ2-7,.,TRBV4-1,TGCGCCAGCAGCCAAGAAGGAGGTCACCCTACCTACGAGCAGTACTTC,CASSQEGGHPTYEQYF
.,TRBJ2-6,.,TRBV29-1,TGCAGCGTTGAGGGGGCCCCTAGCTCTGGGGCCAACGTCCTGACTTTC,CSVEGAPSSGANVLTF
few,TRBJ1-2,TRBD1,TRBV6-6,TGTGCCAGCAGTTACCTGGGACAGGAGTATGGCTACACCTTC,CASSYLGQEYGYTF
once,TRBJ2-3,TRBD2,TRBV29-1,TGCAGCTTGCGACTAGCGGCTAGCACAGATACGCAGTATTTT,CSLRLAASTDTQYF
.,TRBJ2-3,TRBD2,TRBV7-3,TGTGCCAGCAGTCCGACTAGCGGGCCCACAGATACGCAGTATTTT,CASSPTSGPTDTQYF
few,TRBJ2-5,TRBD2,TRBV19,TGTGCCAGTAGTATAGGTAGCGGGGGGTATGAGACCCAGTACTTC,CASSIGSGGYETQYF
.,TRBJ1-6,.,TRBV7-2,TGTGCCAGCAGCTGGCTGGGGGGGGCCAATTCACCCCTCCACTTT,CASSWLGGANSPLHF
.,TRBJ2-7,TRBD2,TRBV2,TGTGCCAGTTGGGGGGGGAGCTCCTACGAGCAGTACTTC,CASWGGSSYEQYF
.,TRBJ1-2,TRBD1,TRBV7-9,TGTGCCAGCAGCTTAGAGGTGCCTCGACAGGGGGTAAACTATGGCTACACCTTC,CASSLEVPRQGVNYGYTF
.,TRBJ1-1,TRBD1,TRBV7-9,TGTGCCAGCAGCCTCACAGGGGAGAACACTGAAGCTTTCTTT,CASSLTGENTEAFF
.,TRBJ2-2,.,TRBV5-1,TGCGCCAGCAGCTGGGGTGGGGGCCAGCACACCGGGGAGCTGTTTTTT,CASSWGGGQHTGELFF
.,TRBJ1-1,.,TRBV4-1,TGCGCCAGCAGCCGCGCGGGGGGAGGGAACACTGAAGCTTTCTTT,CASSRAGGGNTEAFF
.,TRBJ2-3,.,TRBV29-1,TGCAGCGAAGAAACCCTAGCAGATACGCAGTATTTT,CSEETLADTQYF
.,TRBJ2-7,TRBD2,TRBV7-9,TGTGCCAGCAGCCCGACTAGCGGGAGGTACGACGAGCAGTACTTC,CASSPTSGRYDEQYF